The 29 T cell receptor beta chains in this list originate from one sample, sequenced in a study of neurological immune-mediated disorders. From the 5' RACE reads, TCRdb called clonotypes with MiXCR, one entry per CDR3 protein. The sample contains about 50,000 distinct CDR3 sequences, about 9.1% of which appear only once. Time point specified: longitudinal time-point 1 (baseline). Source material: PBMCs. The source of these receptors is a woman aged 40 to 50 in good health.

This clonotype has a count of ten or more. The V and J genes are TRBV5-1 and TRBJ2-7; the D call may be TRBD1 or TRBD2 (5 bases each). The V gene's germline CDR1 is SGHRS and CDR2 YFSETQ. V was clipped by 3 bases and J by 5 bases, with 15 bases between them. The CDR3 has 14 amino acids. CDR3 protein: CASSSRSGTNEQYF. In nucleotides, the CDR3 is TGCGCCAGCAGCTCCCGATCAGGGACGAACGAGCAGTACTTC.

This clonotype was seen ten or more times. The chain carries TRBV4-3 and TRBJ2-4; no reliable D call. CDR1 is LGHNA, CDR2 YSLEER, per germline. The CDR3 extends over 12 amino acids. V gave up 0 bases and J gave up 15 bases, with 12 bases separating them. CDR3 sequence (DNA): TGCGCCAGCAGCCAAGATGGGCTCGGCCGGTACTTC. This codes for CASSQDGLGRYF.

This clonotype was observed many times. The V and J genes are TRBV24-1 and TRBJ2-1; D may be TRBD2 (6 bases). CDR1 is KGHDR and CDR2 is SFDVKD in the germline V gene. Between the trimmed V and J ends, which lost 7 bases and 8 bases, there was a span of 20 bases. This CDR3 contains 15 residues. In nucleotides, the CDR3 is TGTGCCACCAGCTCCGGGGGTCGATTTGGCGATGAGCAGTTCTTC. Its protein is CATSSGGRFGDEQFF.

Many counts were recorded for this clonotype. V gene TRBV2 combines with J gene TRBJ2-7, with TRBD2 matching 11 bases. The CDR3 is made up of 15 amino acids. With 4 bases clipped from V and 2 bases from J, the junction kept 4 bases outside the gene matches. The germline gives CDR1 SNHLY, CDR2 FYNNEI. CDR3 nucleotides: TGTGCCAGCAGTGCGGGACTAGCGGAGGCCTACGAGCAGTACTTC. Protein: CASSAGLAEAYEQYF.

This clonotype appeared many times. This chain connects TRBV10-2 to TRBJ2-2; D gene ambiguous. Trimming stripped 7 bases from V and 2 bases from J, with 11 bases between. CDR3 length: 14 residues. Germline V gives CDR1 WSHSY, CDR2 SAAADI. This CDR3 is CASKGQGNTGELFF. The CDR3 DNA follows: TGCGCCAGCAAAGGCCAAGGCAACACCGGGGAGCTGTTTTTT.

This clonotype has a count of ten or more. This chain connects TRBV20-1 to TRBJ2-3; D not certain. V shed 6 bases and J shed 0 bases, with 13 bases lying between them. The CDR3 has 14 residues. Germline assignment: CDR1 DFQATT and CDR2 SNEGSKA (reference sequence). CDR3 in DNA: TGCAGTGCCGCTGGCAGCCTCAGCACAGATACGCAGTATTTT. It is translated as CSAAGSLSTDTQYF.

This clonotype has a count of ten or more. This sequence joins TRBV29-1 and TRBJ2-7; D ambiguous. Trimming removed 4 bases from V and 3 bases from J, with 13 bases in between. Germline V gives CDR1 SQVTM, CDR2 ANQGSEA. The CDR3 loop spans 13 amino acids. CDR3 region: CSVVLGLNYEQYF. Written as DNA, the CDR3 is TGCAGCGTTGTGTTGGGGTTGAACTACGAGCAGTACTTC.

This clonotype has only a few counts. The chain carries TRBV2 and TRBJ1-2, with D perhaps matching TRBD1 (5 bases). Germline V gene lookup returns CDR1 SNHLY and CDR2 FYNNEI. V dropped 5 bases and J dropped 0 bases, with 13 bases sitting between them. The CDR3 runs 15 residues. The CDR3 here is CASSFQGSANYGYTF. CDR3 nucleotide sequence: TGTGCCAGCAGTTTTCAGGGAAGCGCTAACTATGGCTACACCTTC.

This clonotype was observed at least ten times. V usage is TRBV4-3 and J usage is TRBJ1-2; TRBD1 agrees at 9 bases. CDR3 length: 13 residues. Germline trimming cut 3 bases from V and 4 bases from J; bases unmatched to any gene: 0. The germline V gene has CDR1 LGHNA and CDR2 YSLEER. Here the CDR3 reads CASSQDRGYGYTF. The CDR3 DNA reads TGCGCCAGCAGCCAGGACAGGGGCTATGGCTACACCTTC.

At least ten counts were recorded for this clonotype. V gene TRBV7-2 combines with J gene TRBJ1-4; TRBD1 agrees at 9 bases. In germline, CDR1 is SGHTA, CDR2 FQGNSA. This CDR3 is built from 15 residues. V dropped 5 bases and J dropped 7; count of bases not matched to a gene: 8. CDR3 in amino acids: CASSPDRGKIEKLFF. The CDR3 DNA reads TGTGCCAGCAGCCCGGACAGGGGAAAAATTGAAAAACTGTTTTTT.

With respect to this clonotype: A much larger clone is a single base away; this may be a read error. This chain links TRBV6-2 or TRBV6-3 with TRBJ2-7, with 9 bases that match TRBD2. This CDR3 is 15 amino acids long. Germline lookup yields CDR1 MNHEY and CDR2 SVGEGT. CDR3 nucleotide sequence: TGTGACAGCAGGACTCTCAGCGGGAGGACCTACGAGCAGTACTTC. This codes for CDSRTLSGRTYEQYF.

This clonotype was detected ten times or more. The CDR3 DNA sequence: TGTGCCAGCAGTCCGGGGGGGTTTCCCGGGGAGCTGTTTTTT. Amino acid sequence: CASSPGGFPGELFF. This chain links TRBV6-6 with TRBJ2-2, with 8 bases lining up with TRBD2. The V and J ends lost 5 bases and 6 bases, in that order; junction bases with no gene match: 5. The CDR3 runs to 14 residues. From germline, CDR1 is MNHNY and CDR2 SVGAGI (reference sequence).

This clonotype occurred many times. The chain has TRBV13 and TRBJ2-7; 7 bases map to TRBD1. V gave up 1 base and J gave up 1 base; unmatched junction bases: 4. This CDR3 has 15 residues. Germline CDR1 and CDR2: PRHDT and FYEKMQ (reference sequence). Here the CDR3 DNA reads TGTGCCAGCAGCTTAGAGACAGGGATATCCTACGAGCAGTACTTC. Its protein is CASSLETGISYEQYF.

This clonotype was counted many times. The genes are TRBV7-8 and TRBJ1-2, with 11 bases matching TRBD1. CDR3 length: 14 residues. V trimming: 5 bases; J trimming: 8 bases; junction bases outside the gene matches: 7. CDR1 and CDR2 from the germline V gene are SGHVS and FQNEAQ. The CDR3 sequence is CASSSRTGGGGYTF. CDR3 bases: TGTGCCAGCAGCAGCCGGACAGGGGGCGGAGGCTACACCTTC.

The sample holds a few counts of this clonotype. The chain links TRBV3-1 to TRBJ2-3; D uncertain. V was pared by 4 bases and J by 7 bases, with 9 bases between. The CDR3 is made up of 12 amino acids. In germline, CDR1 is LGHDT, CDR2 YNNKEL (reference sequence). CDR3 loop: CASSPFANTQYF. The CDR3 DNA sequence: TGTGCCAGCAGCCCCTTCGCGAATACGCAGTATTTT.

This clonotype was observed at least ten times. CDR3 residues: CASNLSGMNTEAFF. The CDR3 DNA follows: TGTGCCAGCAACCTATCGGGGATGAACACTGAAGCTTTCTTT. The J gene is TRBJ1-1, the V gene TRBV12-3 or TRBV12-4; D is unresolved. V lost 7 bases and J 0 bases, leaving 12 bases between the germline ends. CDR3 length: 14 residues.

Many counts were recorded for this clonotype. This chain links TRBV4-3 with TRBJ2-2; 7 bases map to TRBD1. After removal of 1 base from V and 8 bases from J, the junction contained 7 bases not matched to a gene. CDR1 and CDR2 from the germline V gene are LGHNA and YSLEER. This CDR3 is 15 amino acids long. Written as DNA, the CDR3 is TGCGCCAGCAGCCAAGGAAACAGGGGTAGGGGGGAGCTGTTTTTT. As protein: CASSQGNRGRGELFF.

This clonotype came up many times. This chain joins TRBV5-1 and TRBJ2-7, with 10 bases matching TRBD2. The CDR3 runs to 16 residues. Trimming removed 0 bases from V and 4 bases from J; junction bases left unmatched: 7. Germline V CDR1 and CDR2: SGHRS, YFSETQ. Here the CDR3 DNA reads TGCGCCAGCAGCTTGGAGCCGACTAGCGGGCTATACGAGCAGTACTTC. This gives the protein CASSLEPTSGLYEQYF.

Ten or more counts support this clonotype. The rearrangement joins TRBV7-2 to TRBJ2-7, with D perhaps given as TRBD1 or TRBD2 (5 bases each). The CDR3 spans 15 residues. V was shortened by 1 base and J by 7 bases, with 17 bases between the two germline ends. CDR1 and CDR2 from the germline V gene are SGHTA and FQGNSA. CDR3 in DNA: TGTGCCAGCAGCTTAGATGAATTTGCAGGGAGAGAGCAGTACTTC. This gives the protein CASSLDEFAGREQYF.

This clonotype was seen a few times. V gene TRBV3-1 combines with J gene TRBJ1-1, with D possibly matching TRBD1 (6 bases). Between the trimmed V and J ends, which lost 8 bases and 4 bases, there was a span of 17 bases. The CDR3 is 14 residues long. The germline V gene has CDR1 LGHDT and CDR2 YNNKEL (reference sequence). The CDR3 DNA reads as TGTGCCAGCTCCCACGGACAGAAGAGCACTGAAGCTTTCTTT. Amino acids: CASSHGQKSTEAFF.

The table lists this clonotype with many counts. As DNA, the CDR3 is TGTGCCAGCAGCCCTGGACTAGCCGCAGATACGCAGTATTTT. Its translation is CASSPGLAADTQYF. This chain uses TRBV7-3 with TRBJ2-3, with 8 bases that match TRBD2. CDR3 size: 14 residues. V was clipped by 5 bases and J by 4 bases; unmatched bases: 5. Germline V gene data show CDR1 as SGHTA and CDR2 as FQGTGA. Looking up the rest from reference TRBV7-3 and TRBJ2-3 gives the full variable domain: GAGVSQTPSNKVTEKGKYVELRCDPISGHTALYWYRQSLGQGPEFLIYFQGTGAADDSGLPNDRFFAVRPEGSVSTLKIQRTERGDSAVYLCASSPGLAADTQYFGPGTRLTVL.

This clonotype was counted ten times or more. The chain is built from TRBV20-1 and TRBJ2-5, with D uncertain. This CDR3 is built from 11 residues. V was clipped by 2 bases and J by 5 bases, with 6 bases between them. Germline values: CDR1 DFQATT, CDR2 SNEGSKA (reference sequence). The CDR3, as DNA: TGCAGTGCTAGATCCGGGGAGACCCAGTACTTC. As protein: CSARSGETQYF.

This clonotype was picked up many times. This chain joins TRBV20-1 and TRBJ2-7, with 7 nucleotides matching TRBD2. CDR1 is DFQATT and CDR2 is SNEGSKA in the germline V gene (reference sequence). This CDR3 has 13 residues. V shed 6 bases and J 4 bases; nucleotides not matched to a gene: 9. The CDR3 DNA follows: TGCAGTGCAGAAGCGCGGGAGTTATACGAGCAGTACTTC. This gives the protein CSAEARELYEQYF.

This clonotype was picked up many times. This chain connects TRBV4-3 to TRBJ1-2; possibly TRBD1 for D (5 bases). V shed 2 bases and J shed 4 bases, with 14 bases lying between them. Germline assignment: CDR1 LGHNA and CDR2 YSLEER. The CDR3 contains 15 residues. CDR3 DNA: TGCGCCAGCAGCCAAAGGACCCGGGGCCGCTATGGCTACACCTTC. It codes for CASSQRTRGRYGYTF.

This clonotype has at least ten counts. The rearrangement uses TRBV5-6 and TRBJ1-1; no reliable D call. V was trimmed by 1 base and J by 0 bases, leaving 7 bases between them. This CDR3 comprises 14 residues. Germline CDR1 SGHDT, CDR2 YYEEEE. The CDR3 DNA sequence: TGTGCCAGCAGCTTGTATTGGCTGAACACTGAAGCTTTCTTT. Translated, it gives CASSLYWLNTEAFF.

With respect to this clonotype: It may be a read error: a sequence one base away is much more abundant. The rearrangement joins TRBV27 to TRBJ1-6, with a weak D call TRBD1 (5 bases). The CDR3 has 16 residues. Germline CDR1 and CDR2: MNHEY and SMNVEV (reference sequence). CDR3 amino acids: CAISLSQTAVNSPLHF. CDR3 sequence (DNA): TGTGCCATCAGTTTATCCCAGACAGCGGTAAATTCACCCCTCCACTTT.

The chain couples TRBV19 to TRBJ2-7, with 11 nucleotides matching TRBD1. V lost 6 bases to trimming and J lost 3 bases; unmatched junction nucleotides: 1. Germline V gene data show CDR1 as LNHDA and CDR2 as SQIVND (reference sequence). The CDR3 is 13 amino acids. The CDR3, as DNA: TGTGCCAGTAGCGGGACAGGGGGCTACGAGCAGTACTTC. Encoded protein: CASSGTGGYEQYF.

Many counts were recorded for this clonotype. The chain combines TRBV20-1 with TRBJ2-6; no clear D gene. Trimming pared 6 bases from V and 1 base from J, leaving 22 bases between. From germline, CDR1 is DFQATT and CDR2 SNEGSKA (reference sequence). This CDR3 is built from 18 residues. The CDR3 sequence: CSALKAWETVSGANVLTF. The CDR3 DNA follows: TGCAGTGCCCTAAAGGCTTGGGAAACGGTATCTGGGGCCAACGTCCTGACTTTC.

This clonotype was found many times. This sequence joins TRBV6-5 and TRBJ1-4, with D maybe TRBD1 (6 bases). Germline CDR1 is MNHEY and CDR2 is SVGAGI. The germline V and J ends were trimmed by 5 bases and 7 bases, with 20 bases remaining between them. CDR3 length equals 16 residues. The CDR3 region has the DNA TGTGCCAGCAGTCCTGACAGGCCCGAATCTCCTGAAAAACTGTTTTTT. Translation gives CASSPDRPESPEKLFF.